This T cell receptor beta chain was sequenced for a study of cytotoxic CD8 clonotypes in ibrutinib-treated CLL. Across the study: Partial responses numbered some 25 and complete responses 2; after a median about 68 months, roughly 15 stayed remitted and approximately twelve progressed. On average, about 97,000 productive rearrangements and a few hundred thousand productive templates per sample. Findings and limits, study-wide: Stable or contracted on treatment, public clonotypes were also uncommon. At ibrutinib response, clonality increased, and at progression it declined back toward baseline.

The assay was immunoSEQ multiplex PCR, and TCRdb's table has in-frame clones only and misses some. The table has about 140,000 clones, 75% to 95% seen once. About this clone: Its antigen is as yet unknown.

The CDR3 has 15 residues. The V gene's germline CDR1 is SGHNT and CDR2 YENEEA. V was clipped by 1 base and J by 6 bases; unmatched bases: 3. Sequenced material: PBMCs, taken after 12 months of ibrutinib treatment. The receptor was derived from a human donor with chronic lymphocytic leukemia. This chain links TRBV11-3 with TRBJ2-1; TRBD2 agrees at 10 bases. In nucleotides, the CDR3 is TGTGCCAGCAGCTTAGTAGCGGGAGGATTCAATGAGCAGTTCTTC. Protein product: CASSLVAGGFNEQFF.